Sequencing of this T cell receptor (beta chain) was carried out in a study of blood T cell repertoires in COVID-19. Across the study: Italy, Spain and the United States were the sources of the convalescent and acute COVID-19 samples.

As handled by the study authors: Estimates of nucleated cell counts were drawn from the amplification of reference gene primers. Data came from immunoSEQ multiplex PCR; TCRdb stores just in-frame clones and leaves some out. The DNA gave D and trimming, while V, J and clone size come from that table. Here the sample spans about 28,000 clones, around 89% being singletons. This CDR3 is built from 13 residues. Germline lookup yields CDR1 KGHDR and CDR2 SFDVKD. V lost 7 bases and J 4 bases, leaving 13 bases between the germline ends. This TCR came from a human donor in a cohort sampled during active COVID-19. The rearrangement links TRBV24-1 to TRBJ2-7; weak D call: TRBD1 (5 bases). The source material was peripheral blood. Written as DNA, the CDR3 is TGTGCCACCAGCACCCCCTCAGGGTACGAGCAGTACTTC. Its translation is CATSTPSGYEQYF.